These T cell receptor beta chains were read from a single sample in a study of T-cell memory formation after mild COVID-19. One entry per CDR3 protein results from TCRdb running MiXCR on the 5' RACE reads. Counted here are over 500,000 distinct CDR3 sequences, around 15% occurring once; the ten biggest clones make up roughly 8%. The specimen sequenced was PBMCs or a T cell subset sorted from them (not recorded which). All receptors come from an adult woman who had mild COVID-19 (a few samples of this study predate the infection). Cell type and time point are not known. CDR3s include the opening cysteine and the closing phenylalanine or tryptophan. Each record gives: clone size, V gene, J gene, CDR3 protein. For some rows the clone size is stated as once, few or many, or as a class when expanded; others skip it.

size: NA
V: TRBV21-1
J: TRBJ2-5
CDR3: CASSSQRRAGGETQYF

size: few
V: TRBV5-4
J: TRBJ2-5
CDR3: CALAADKETQYF

size: many
V: TRBV19
J: TRBJ2-2
CDR3: CASHRDHNTGELFF

size: many
V: TRBV12-3/TRBV12-4
J: TRBJ2-1
CDR3: CASTLGVASLRNEQFF

size: once
V: TRBV9
J: TRBJ2-1
CDR3: CASSVDLGLYNEQFF

size: NA
V: TRBV29-1
J: TRBJ1-1
CDR3: CSVEGGSRPPGEAFF

size: NA
V: TRBV20-1
J: TRBJ1-2
CDR3: CSAPTGEIRGYTF

size: NA
V: TRBV12-3/TRBV12-4
J: TRBJ2-1
CDR3: CASKRDRANEQFF

size: few
V: TRBV9
J: TRBJ2-7
CDR3: CASSADLAGREQYF

size: few
V: TRBV5-1
J: TRBJ2-7
CDR3: CASSGESGSSYEQYF

size: NA
V: TRBV15
J: TRBJ1-2
CDR3: CATSRDGHVYGYTF

size: few
V: TRBV7-3
J: TRBJ2-3
CDR3: CASSLIVSGGVRDTQYF

size: few
V: TRBV11-2
J: TRBJ2-3
CDR3: CASSLETDTQYF

size: few
V: TRBV6-2/TRBV6-3
J: TRBJ2-1
CDR3: CASSYRLAGGLNEQFF

size: few
V: TRBV5-1
J: TRBJ2-1
CDR3: CASSTGTSGNEQFF

size: many
V: TRBV20-1
J: TRBJ1-2
CDR3: CSARESLSDGYTF

size: few
V: TRBV15
J: TRBJ2-3
CDR3: CATSGPTSGRTTDTQYF

size: few
V: TRBV25-1
J: TRBJ2-5
CDR3: CASTHPGGGQETQYF

size: NA
V: TRBV12-3/TRBV12-4
J: TRBJ2-7
CDR3: CASSYGAVFYEQYF

size: few
V: TRBV11-2
J: TRBJ2-1
CDR3: CASSSAVGLAAIYNEQFF

size: few
V: TRBV9
J: TRBJ2-7
CDR3: CASSVEDSSYEQYF

size: NA
V: TRBV5-6
J: TRBJ2-3
CDR3: CASSSGLADSRTDTQYF

size: NA
V: TRBV18
J: TRBJ2-5
CDR3: CASSPDAGSEETQYF

size: few
V: TRBV4-1
J: TRBJ2-3
CDR3: CASSQEGIAGSDTQYF

size: few
V: TRBV7-6
J: TRBJ2-1
CDR3: CASSVRDRGTYNEQFF

size: NA
V: TRBV7-9
J: TRBJ2-3
CDR3: CASSSYPGTTLSTDTQYF

size: few
V: TRBV24-1
J: TRBJ1-1
CDR3: CATSDSWSMNTEAFF

size: once
V: TRBV29-1
J: TRBJ1-1
CDR3: CSVGDMDGAFF

size: few
V: TRBV7-2
J: TRBJ2-5
CDR3: CASSLRSGPQYF

size: NA
V: TRBV14
J: TRBJ2-1
CDR3: CASRNSGSDNEQFF

size: NA
V: TRBV5-4
J: TRBJ1-1
CDR3: CASSLGGQGGETEAFF

size: NA
V: TRBV20-1
J: TRBJ1-2
CDR3: CSARAGVGYTF

size: few
V: TRBV7-2
J: TRBJ2-5
CDR3: CASRSPSGGLLETQYF

size: NA
V: TRBV5-1
J: TRBJ1-2
CDR3: CASSTGQAPNYGYTF

size: few
V: TRBV5-1
J: TRBJ2-7
CDR3: CASSHRDRGYYEQYF

size: NA
V: TRBV5-1
J: TRBJ1-5
CDR3: CASSPSGASQPQHF

size: few
V: TRBV6-5
J: TRBJ1-2
CDR3: CASSYSNRWLYGYTF

size: NA
V: TRBV5-4
J: TRBJ2-7
CDR3: CASSSHKDRASRYEQYF

size: few
V: TRBV18
J: TRBJ2-7
CDR3: CASSPDSLAGYEQYF

size: NA
V: TRBV5-6
J: TRBJ1-2
CDR3: CASRLTAGYGYTF

size: few
V: TRBV7-6
J: TRBJ1-2
CDR3: CASSLTGGWNGYTF

size: NA
V: TRBV29-1
J: TRBJ1-1
CDR3: CSVALVGGEGPTTEAFF

size: NA
V: TRBV6-1
J: TRBJ2-7
CDR3: CASSPGTVFYEQYF

size: NA
V: TRBV25-1
J: TRBJ2-3
CDR3: CASRPVPAGGRDTQYF